This record looks at one T cell receptor beta chain sequence and its context. The data stem from a study of T cell repertoires in ileal Crohn's disease. Study background: About 40% were active smokers at surgery; median disease duration was around 7.9 years.

Germline V gene data show CDR1 as LNHDA and CDR2 as SQIVND (reference sequence). V lost 10 bases to trimming and J lost 5 bases; unmatched junction nucleotides: 9. This CDR3 has 14 amino acids. The time point here: neoterminal ileum biopsy at postoperative endoscopy, about 6 months after surgery. This table comes from immunoSEQ multiplex PCR, and its TCRdb copy is limited to in-frame clones, with some not included. The data contain roughly 1,800 clones, around 89% of them singletons. The TCR was taken from an adult with Crohn's disease. The chain couples TRBV19 to TRBJ2-3, with TRBD1 matching over 10 bases. The sample was ileal tissue. The CDR3 nucleotides are TGTGCCACGCGGGACAGGGGAGGGGGAGATACGCAGTATTTT. As protein: CATRDRGGGDTQYF.